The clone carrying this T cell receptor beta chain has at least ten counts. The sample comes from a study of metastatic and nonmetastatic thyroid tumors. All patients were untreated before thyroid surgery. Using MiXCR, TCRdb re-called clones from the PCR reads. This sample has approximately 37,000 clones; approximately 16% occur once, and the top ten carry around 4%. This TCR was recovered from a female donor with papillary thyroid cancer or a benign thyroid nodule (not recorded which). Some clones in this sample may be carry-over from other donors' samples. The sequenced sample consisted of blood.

The CDR3 coding sequence is TGTGCCAGTAGTGCGATAGCGGGGTACTACAATGAGCAGTTCTTC. As protein: CASSAIAGYYNEQFF. The chain recombines TRBV19 with TRBJ2-1; 8 bases line up with TRBD2. Germline lookup yields CDR1 LNHDA and CDR2 SQIVND (reference sequence). V lost 5 bases to trimming and J lost 3 bases; unmatched junction nucleotides: 6. The CDR3 loop spans 15 amino acids.